One and the same sample provided the 19 T cell receptor beta chains below, sequenced in a study of T cell responses to AZD1222 COVID-19 vaccine. Data came from immunoSEQ multiplex PCR; TCRdb stores just in-frame clones and leaves some out. The sample contains more than 40,000 clones, less than 95% of which appear only once. Sequences were derived from peripheral blood, sampled 28 days after the second AZD1222 dose. Source of these receptors: an adult who received the AZD1222 COVID-19 vaccine.

This rearrangement joins TRBV19 to TRBJ1-6; weak D call: TRBD1 (5 bases). Germline V lookup: CDR1 LNHDA, CDR2 SQIVND (reference sequence). CDR3 length: 14 amino acids. Trimming pared 9 bases from V and 7 bases from J, leaving 16 bases between. Written as DNA, the CDR3 is TGTGCCAGCAACCCGAGCCGGGGGAATTCACCCCTCCACTTT. This codes for CASNPSRGNSPLHF. The full variable domain, with the rest looked up from reference TRBV19 and TRBJ1-6, is DGGITQSPKYLFRKEGQNVTLSCEQNLNHDAMYWYRQDPGQGLRLIYYSQIVNDFQKGDIAEGYSVSREKKESFPLTVTSAQKNPTAFYLCASNPSRGNSPLHFGNGTRLTVT.

This rearrangement joins TRBV11-3 to TRBJ2-2; D gene uncertain. Deletions cut 0 bases from V and 6 bases from J, with 5 bases between. The CDR3 is 13 amino acids. The germline V gene encodes CDR1 SGHNT and CDR2 YENEEA. CDR3 sequence: CASSLDLAGELFF. DNA for the CDR3: TGTGCCAGCAGCTTAGATTTAGCCGGGGAGCTGTTTTTT.

The rearrangement joins TRBV2 to TRBJ1-6, with D possibly matching TRBD1 (5 bases). CDR3 length equals 14 residues. V was pared by 3 bases and J by 7 bases, with 10 bases between. Looked up from germline, CDR1 is SNHLY and CDR2 is FYNNEI. CDR3 loop: CASSEQGMNSPLHF. The CDR3, as DNA: TGTGCCAGCAGTGAGCAGGGAATGAATTCACCCCTCCACTTT.

The gene calls are TRBV27 and TRBJ1-2; no definite D call. CDR3 length equals 14 residues. CDR1 MNHEY and CDR2 SMNVEV come from the germline V gene (reference sequence). Trimming took off 5 bases at V and 2 bases at J, with 12 bases between the two ends. CDR3 region: CASSPWGGNYGYTF. CDR3 bases: TGTGCCAGCAGTCCTTGGGGAGGGAACTATGGCTACACCTTC.

This chain connects TRBV5-1 to TRBJ1-2, with D unresolved. The CDR3 is 17 residues long. Trimming stripped 4 bases from V and 4 bases from J, with 23 bases between. CDR1 is SGHRS, CDR2 YFSETQ, per germline. The CDR3 coding sequence is TGCGCCAGCAGCAATACTTCCGGGTCCTCGAGTCCCTATGGCTACACCTTC. Its translation is CASSNTSGSSSPYGYTF.

The V call is TRBV9, the J call TRBJ1-3, with 10 nucleotides matching TRBD1. The CDR3 runs 13 residues. With V trimmed by 4 bases and J by 7 bases, 2 bases remained unmatched. Germline assignment: CDR1 SGDLS and CDR2 YYNGEE. The CDR3 DNA reads TGTGCCAGCAGCCCGGGACAGGGGAACACCATATATTTT. Amino acids: CASSPGQGNTIYF.

The gene calls are TRBV19 and TRBJ1-5, with 8 bases lining up with TRBD1. This CDR3 has 12 amino acids. CDR1 is LNHDA and CDR2 is SQIVND in the germline V gene (reference sequence). The V and J ends lost 9 bases and 6 bases, in that order; junction bases with no gene match: 4. The CDR3 sequence is CASTGGGQPQHF. CDR3 nucleotides: TGTGCCAGCACAGGGGGGGGTCAGCCCCAGCATTTT.

The J gene is TRBJ1-6, the V gene TRBV7-2; no clear D. Germline values: CDR1 SGHTA, CDR2 FQGNSA. This CDR3 is built from 12 residues. Trimming cost V 5 bases and J 11 bases, with 10 bases left between them. CDR3 sequence (DNA): TGTGCCAGCAGCCTTAGTGGGGCACCCCTCCACTTT. It yields the protein CASSLSGAPLHF.

J is TRBJ2-1 and V is TRBV29-1; no clear D. The CDR3 contains 13 residues. Trimming removed 4 bases at V and 2 bases at J, with 9 bases between. Germline CDR1 and CDR2: SQVTM and ANQGSEA. In DNA form, the CDR3 reads TGCAGCGTTGGCCTAGGGACCTACAATGAGCAGTTCTTC. The encoded protein is CSVGLGTYNEQFF.

The chain carries TRBV9 and TRBJ2-3; D is ambiguous. This CDR3 has 14 amino acids. Germline-derived CDR1 and CDR2 are SGDLS and YYNGEE. Trimming took 0 bases from V and 9 from J, leaving 14 bases between them. The CDR3: CASSVERSPPTQYF. CDR3 sequence (DNA): TGTGCCAGCAGCGTAGAGAGGTCCCCGCCCACGCAGTATTTT.

The chain uses TRBV9 and TRBJ2-3; D possibly uses TRBD1 or TRBD2 (5 bases each). Trimming removed 4 bases from V and 4 bases from J, with 16 bases in between. CDR1 is SGDLS, CDR2 YYNGEE, per germline. The length of the CDR3 is 15 residues. As DNA, the CDR3 is TGTGCCAGCAGCTTTGGGACCAATACCGCAGATACGCAGTATTTT. It yields the protein CASSFGTNTADTQYF.

The J gene is TRBJ2-3, the V gene TRBV29-1; TRBD2 is a possible D gene (6 bases). The length of the CDR3 is 18 residues. Trimming stripped 8 bases from V and 1 base from J, with 28 bases between. CDR1 is SQVTM and CDR2 is ANQGSEA in the germline V gene. The CDR3 region has the DNA TGCAGCTCGGGAAGTGGCGGGACTCTTACACTACGCACAGATACGCAGTATTTT. This gives the protein CSSGSGGTLTLRTDTQYF.

The chain couples TRBV2 to TRBJ1-2; perhaps TRBD1 as D (6 bases). Germline assignment: CDR1 SNHLY and CDR2 FYNNEI. V was pared by 1 base and J by 4 bases, with 13 bases between. The CDR3 totals 15 residues. The CDR3 nucleotides read TGTGCCAGCAGTGAAGGCGGGGGCTTGGTCTATGGCTACACCTTC. Its protein is CASSEGGGLVYGYTF.

This clone has just one count. This chain joins TRBV3-1 (or the pseudogene TRBV3-2) and TRBJ1-2, with TRBD1 identical over 7 bases. The CDR3 contains 14 residues. With 5 bases clipped from V and 0 bases from J, the junction kept 3 bases outside the gene matches. CDR1 is LGHDT and CDR2 is YNNKEL in the germline V gene (reference sequence). CDR3 in amino acids: CASSSGQPNYGYTF. In DNA, the CDR3 is TGTGCCAGCAGCTCGGGACAGCCTAACTATGGCTACACCTTC.

The rearrangement joins TRBV7-9 to TRBJ2-7, with 8 nucleotides matching TRBD1. CDR3 length equals 11 residues. CDR1 SEHNR and CDR2 FQNEAQ come from the germline V gene (reference sequence). V was pared by 5 bases and J by 6 bases, with 0 bases of the junction left unmatched. CDR3 region: CASSDRGEQYF. CDR3 coding DNA: TGTGCCAGCAGCGACAGGGGCGAGCAGTACTTC.

The chain combines TRBV7-2 with TRBJ1-5, with D unresolved. The CDR3 runs to 15 residues. Germline CDR1 reads SGHTA; CDR2 reads FQGNSA. Trimming removed 1 base at V and 6 bases at J, with 13 bases between. CDR3 amino acids: CASSLEPTSGQPQHF. The DNA of the CDR3 is TGTGCCAGCAGCTTAGAACCCACGTCGGGTCAGCCCCAGCATTTT. Combining the CDR3 with reference TRBV7-2 and TRBJ1-5 gives the whole variable domain GAGVSQSPSNKVTEKGKDVELRCDPISGHTALYWYRQSLGQGLEFLIYFQGNSAPDKSGLPSDRFSAERTGGSVSTLTIQRTQQEDSAVYLCASSLEPTSGQPQHFGDGTRLSIL.

The V call is TRBV7-8, the J call TRBJ1-5; D is ambiguous. CDR3 length equals 15 residues. Germline V gene data show CDR1 as SGHVS and CDR2 as FQNEAQ. The germline V and J ends were trimmed by 1 base and 0 bases, with 7 bases remaining between them. The DNA for the CDR3 is TGTGCCAGCAGCTTAGTACCAGATAGCAATCAGCCCCAGCATTTT. As protein: CASSLVPDSNQPQHF.

The J gene is TRBJ1-1, the V gene TRBV5-1, with unresolved D. Germline CDR1 SGHRS, CDR2 YFSETQ. This CDR3 contains 14 residues. Trimming pared 1 base from V and 4 bases from J, leaving 11 bases between. The CDR3: CASSLSGVVTEAFF. CDR3 DNA sequence: TGCGCCAGCAGCTTGAGTGGGGTTGTCACTGAAGCTTTCTTT.

The chain employs TRBV11-2 and TRBJ2-3; 11 positions match TRBD2. V lost 1 base to trimming and J lost 4 bases; unmatched junction nucleotides: 4. The length of the CDR3 is 16 residues. Looked up from germline, CDR1 is SGHAT and CDR2 is FQNNGV. The CDR3 nucleotides are TGTGCCAGCAGCTTAGGGCTAGCGGGGGGCTCAGATACGCAGTATTTT. Its protein product is CASSLGLAGGSDTQYF.